The source of this T cell receptor (beta chain) is a study of blood T cell repertoires in COVID-19. For the study at large: Researchers got acute and convalescent COVID-19 samples from the United States, Italy and Spain. The cDNA or gDNA used as material had been derived from T cells, B-cell-depleted T cells, or PBMCs.

Authors' processing steps: Quantification of nucleated cells was approximated via reference gene primer amplification. The repertoire was sequenced with immunoSEQ multiplex PCR; TCRdb's copy has only in-frame clones and lacks some. V, J and clone size were drawn from that table, and D and trimming were deduced from the DNA. There are 200,000 to 300,000 clones in the sample; over 75% occur only once, and about 2.5% lies in the top ten. The germline V and J ends were trimmed by 3 bases and 9 bases, with 18 bases remaining between them. Germline V lookup: CDR1 MNHEY, CDR2 SMNVEV (reference sequence). The CDR3 has 15 amino acids.

The sample taken for sequencing was peripheral blood. The clonotype comes from a woman aged 45-59 years with acute or convalescent COVID-19. The gene calls are TRBV27 and TRBJ1-5; D unclear. The CDR3 is CASSFTRSVVLPQHF. The CDR3 DNA is TGTGCCAGCAGTTTCACGCGTAGCGTGGTACTGCCCCAGCATTTT.